The 3 T cell receptor beta chains below all came from one sample that was sequenced in a study of early T cells in non-severe SARS-CoV-2 infection. One entry per CDR3 protein, called by TCRdb with MiXCR from the 5' RACE reads. The profile covers under 100,000 distinct CDR3 sequences, with 12% to 15% appearing a single time and about 1.5% taken by the ten largest. The sequencing input was whole blood. The receptor set was obtained from an adult who was a healthcare worker with PCR-confirmed SARS-CoV-2 infection or an uninfected control (not recorded which).

This clonotype was found once. The rearrangement joins TRBV12-3 or TRBV12-4 to TRBJ2-5; D remains unclear. This CDR3 region has 12 residues. The V gene lost 7 bases and the J gene lost 5 bases, with 11 bases spanning the gap. As DNA, the CDR3 is TGTGCCAGCACCGAAGAGACGGAGACCCAGTACTTC. This translates into CASTEETETQYF.

The rearrangement links TRBV14 to TRBJ1-1; D unclear. The CDR3 is 15 amino acids. V was cut by 6 bases and J by 1 base, with 15 bases left in between. The germline CDR1 and CDR2 sequences are SGHDN and FVKESK. For the CDR3, the DNA is TGTGCCAGCAGACATAACAGCGATACGAACACTGAAGCTTTCTTT. Its translation is CASRHNSDTNTEAFF.

This clonotype was recorded a few times. The chain links TRBV5-4 to TRBJ1-1, with 7 bases fitting TRBD1. The V gene's germline CDR1 is SGHNT and CDR2 YYREEE (reference sequence). This CDR3 has 16 amino acids. Trimming cost V 4 bases and J 4 bases; bases outside gene matches: 13. The DNA for the CDR3 is TGTGCCAGCAGCATTCGACAGGGAAGGAAGGGCACTGAAGCTTTCTTT. It specifies CASSIRQGRKGTEAFF.